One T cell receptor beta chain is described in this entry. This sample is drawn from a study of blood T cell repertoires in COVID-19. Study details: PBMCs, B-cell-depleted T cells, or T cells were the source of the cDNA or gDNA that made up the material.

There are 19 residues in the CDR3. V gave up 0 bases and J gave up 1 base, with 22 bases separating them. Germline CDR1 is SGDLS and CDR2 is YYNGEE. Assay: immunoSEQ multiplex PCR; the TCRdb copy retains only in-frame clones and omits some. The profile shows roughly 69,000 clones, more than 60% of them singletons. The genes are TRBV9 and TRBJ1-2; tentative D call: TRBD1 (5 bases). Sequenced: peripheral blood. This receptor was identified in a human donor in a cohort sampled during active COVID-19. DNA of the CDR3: TGTGCCAGCAGCGTAGTCCCCTTAGCTTTGCCCGGGGGTAACTATGGCTACACCTTC. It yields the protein CASSVVPLALPGGNYGYTF.